Listed below are T cell receptor beta chains from one sample, sequenced in a study of cytomegalovirus exposure and HLA in healthy donors. Measured with immunoSEQ multiplex PCR; TCRdb has only the in-frame clones, and not every one. The sample has 150,000 to 200,000 clones; approximately 72% are singletons. Source material: PBMCs. Receptors originate from a man between 35 and 55 years old in good health and CMV-seropositive. CDR3s include the opening cysteine and the closing phenylalanine or tryptophan. Fields, in order: D gene, V gene, clone size, J gene, CDR3 protein, CDR3 DNA. D genes are given only for firm matches. The size entry is marked missing in some rows and otherwise reads once, few, many or a size class.

>NA|TRBV29-1|NA|TRBJ1-1
CSVEPDTPWAEAFF
TGCAGCGTAGAGCCGGACACCCCGTGGGCTGAAGCTTTCTTT
>NA|TRBV4-3|NA|TRBJ2-7
CASSQQGSSYEQYF
TGCGCCAGCAGCCAACAGGGGAGCTCCTACGAGCAGTACTTC
>TRBD1|TRBV12-5|NA|TRBJ1-2
CASGLNRDRKYYGYTF
TGTGCTAGTGGTTTGAACCGGGACAGAAAATACTATGGCTACACCTTC
>NA|TRBV25-1|NA|TRBJ1-2
CASSVGRGGYTF
TGTGCCAGCAGTGTAGGCAGGGGAGGCTACACCTTC
>NA|TRBV19|NA|TRBJ1-3
CASSTREATFSGNTIYF
TGTGCCAGTAGCACCCGAGAGGCAACATTCTCTGGAAACACCATATATTTT
>TRBD1|TRBV6-5|NA|TRBJ2-7
CASSRDRASEQYF
TGTGCCAGCAGTCGGGACAGGGCAAGCGAGCAGTACTTC
>NA|TRBV11-2|NA|TRBJ1-1
CASSSLTLSPEAFF
TGTGCCAGCAGCTCCTTGACTCTTTCCCCTGAAGCTTTCTTT
>TRBD1|TRBV6-6|NA|TRBJ1-2
CASSPTGTVLSYTF
TGTGCCAGCAGTCCCACCGGGACAGTCTTAAGCTACACCTTC
>NA|TRBV4-2|NA|TRBJ1-5
CASSQGRQGSSQPQHF
TGTGCCAGCAGCCAAGGAAGGCAGGGATCCAGTCAGCCCCAGCATTTT
>NA|TRBV5-1|NA|TRBJ1-2
CASSLATGYGYTF
TGCGCCAGCAGCTTAGCGACGGGCTATGGCTACACCTTC
>TRBD1|TRBV6-1|NA|TRBJ1-4
CASSPQGWGEKLFF
TGTGCCAGCAGCCCACAGGGGTGGGGGGAAAAACTGTTTTTT
>NA|TRBV30|NA|TRBJ1-2
CAWRGRGGYTF
TGTGCCTGGAGAGGACGGGGTGGCTACACCTTC
>NA|TRBV7-2|NA|TRBJ1-2
CASSLAGQGGGYTF
TGTGCCAGCAGCTTAGCGGGGCAGGGAGGAGGCTACACCTTC
>NA|TRBV6-5|NA|TRBJ1-2
CASSYSGVYGYTF
TGTGCCAGCAGTTACTCAGGGGTCTATGGCTACACCTTC
>NA|TRBV9|few|TRBJ2-2
CASSLAYTGELFF
TGTGCCAGCAGCCTAGCCTACACCGGGGAGCTGTTTTTT
>TRBD1|TRBV29-1|NA|TRBJ1-2
CSVEDVKGQGKGYTF
TGCAGCGTTGAAGATGTTAAGGGACAGGGGAAAGGCTACACCTTC
>NA|TRBV7-9|once|TRBJ1-4
CASSNQNSIHNEKLFF
TGTGCCAGCAGCAACCAGAACAGTATTCATAATGAAAAACTGTTTTTT
>NA|TRBV9|NA|TRBJ2-2
CASSPLGSTGELFF
TGTGCCAGTTCCCCGCTGGGCAGCACCGGGGAGCTGTTTTTT
>NA|TRBV6-1|NA|TRBJ1-2
CASSENRALGSGYTF
TGTGCCAGCAGTGAAAACAGGGCCCTAGGGAGTGGCTACACCTTC
>NA|TRBV25-1|NA|TRBJ1-2
CASSETLPRQGKGYGYTF
TGTGCCAGCAGTGAAACCCTCCCCCGGCAGGGGAAGGGCTATGGCTACACCTTC
>TRBD2|TRBV10-3|NA|TRBJ2-1
CGSGGPYNEQFF
TGTGGGAGCGGGGGGCCCTACAATGAGCAGTTCTTC
>TRBD2|TRBV9|NA|TRBJ2-2
CASSSRWASGGHTGELFF
TGTGCCAGCAGTTCAAGGTGGGCTAGCGGGGGCCACACCGGGGAGCTGTTTTTT
>NA|TRBV6-6|NA|TRBJ2-3
CASSTPSADTQYF
TGTGCCAGCAGTACCCCCTCGGCAGATACGCAGTATTTT
>NA|TRBV10-3|NA|TRBJ2-5
CATGYQETQYF
TGTGCCACAGGGTACCAAGAGACCCAGTACTTC
>NA|TRBV9|few|TRBJ1-2
CASSVGDTNYGYTF
TGTGCCAGCAGCGTAGGCGACACTAACTATGGCTACACCTTC
>NA|TRBV2|NA|TRBJ1-5
CASSESVNSNQPQHF
TGTGCCAGCAGTGAATCTGTTAATAGCAATCAGCCCCAGCATTTT
>NA|TRBV11-2|NA|TRBJ1-6
CASSPPTGSDSPLHF
TGTGCCAGCAGCCCCCCAACAGGGTCAGATTCACCCCTCCACTTT
>TRBD1|TRBV27|NA|TRBJ1-1
CASSPWTGTGNTEAFF
TGTGCCAGCAGTCCTTGGACAGGGACGGGGAACACTGAAGCTTTCTTT
>TRBD1|TRBV5-1|few|TRBJ1-2
CASSVTGVVDYGYTF
TGCGCCAGCAGCGTAACAGGGGTGGTTGACTATGGCTACACCTTC
>NA|TRBV9|NA|TRBJ2-3
CASSPLSGDTQYF
TGTGCCAGCAGCCCCCTGTCGGGAGATACGCAGTATTTT
>TRBD1|TRBV4-3|few|TRBJ1-2
CASSQARQGDRGYTF
TGCGCCAGCAGCCAAGCCCGACAGGGGGATAGGGGCTACACCTTC
>NA|TRBV7-9|NA|TRBJ1-4
CASSMGPGNEKLFF
TGTGCCAGCAGCATGGGTCCGGGGAATGAAAAACTGTTTTTT
>NA|TRBV9|few|TRBJ2-3
CASTRGGTDTQYF
TGTGCCAGCACCAGGGGCGGCACAGATACGCAGTATTTT
>NA|TRBV7-2|NA|TRBJ2-3
CASSRQITDTQYF
TGTGCCAGCAGCCGACAGATCACAGATACGCAGTATTTT
>NA|TRBV19|NA|TRBJ2-4
CASSVRPASGSKNIQYF
TGTGCCAGTAGTGTCCGGCCGGCGTCGGGGTCCAAAAACATTCAGTACTTC
>NA|TRBV6-1|NA|TRBJ1-2
CASSESRGLAEGYTF
TGTGCCAGCAGTGAATCCCGGGGACTGGCGGAGGGCTACACCTTC
>NA|TRBV14|NA|TRBJ2-7
CASSQSGGFSYEQYF
TGTGCCAGCAGCCAATCGGGGGGCTTTTCCTACGAGCAGTACTTC
>TRBD1|TRBV6-5|NA|TRBJ2-7
CASSPGTGSYEQYF
TGTGCCAGCAGTCCCGGGACAGGGTCATACGAGCAGTACTTC
>NA|TRBV5-1|NA|TRBJ1-2
CASSENREYTF
TGCGCCAGCAGCGAGAACAGGGAGTACACCTTC
>TRBD1|TRBV30|NA|TRBJ1-5
CAWREQGNQPQHF
TGTGCCTGGAGGGAACAGGGGAATCAGCCCCAGCATTTT
>NA|TRBV7-3|NA|TRBJ2-2
CASSLKAGAVTDNTGELFF
TGTGCCAGCAGCCTTAAGGCGGGGGCGGTGACAGACAACACCGGGGAGCTGTTTTTT
>NA|TRBV9|NA|TRBJ1-1
CASSVANGNTEAFF
TGTGCCAGCAGCGTAGCTAACGGGAACACTGAAGCTTTCTTT
>TRBD1|TRBV9|NA|TRBJ1-4
CASSGRGPGQLNEKLFF
TGTGCCAGCAGCGGGAGGGGGCCGGGACAATTGAATGAAAAACTGTTTTTT
>TRBD1|TRBV4-2|NA|TRBJ1-2
CASSRDRVSYGYTF
TGTGCCAGCAGCCGAGACAGGGTTTCCTATGGCTACACCTTC
>TRBD1|TRBV30|NA|TRBJ2-5
CAWRDRGPETQYF
TGTGCCTGGAGAGACAGGGGGCCGGAGACCCAGTACTTC